This T cell receptor beta chain comes out of a study of T cells expressing NK-cell markers. Study at large: The TCR beta repertoires were obtained from sorted CD3+CD56+NKG2C+, CD3+CD56+NKG2C- and CD3+CD56-NKG2C+ T cells. Within the sequenced cohort of eight donors, seven exhibited HCMV seropositivity and one was seronegative. Points from the study as a whole: Of CD8+ T cells, about 1.0-8% belonged to dominant NKG2C+ clonotypes in several donors. In a handful of donors, dominant clonotypes made up about 28.3-60.1% of CD3+CD56-NKG2C+ cells.

Worth noting for this clonotype: Its antigen is not known.

Each CDR3 protein gets one entry in TCRdb, which reprocessed the 5' RACE reads and gives no DNA. The table for this sample gives 400,000 or so distinct CDR3 sequences. CDR3 size: 12 residues. Germline CDR1 is SNHLY and CDR2 is FYNNEI. V and J are TRBV2 and TRBJ2-1; TCRdb returns TRBD1, unconfirmable since there is no DNA. The sequence was collected from a woman aged 50 to 60 in good health. The sample taken for sequencing was blood T cells: a sorted CD56 or NKG2C T cell subset, CD4+ or CD8+ T cells, or bulk PBMC T cells (not recorded which). CDR3 loop: CASSAQDRAQFF.